This T cell receptor beta chain was captured by sequencing in a study of response to subunit inactivated influenza vaccine. Trimming removed 1 base from V and 6 bases from J, with 7 bases in between. The CDR3 spans 13 residues. TCRdb recomputed calls from the RT-PCR reads with MiXCR, one row per CDR3 protein. The sample shows approximately 170,000 distinct CDR3 sequences, 12% of them seen only once. This clonotype turned up a few times. This sample was also put to use in a study of T cells expressing NK-cell markers. This second report adds: As the method of synthesis, 5'RACE template switching with UMIs yielded TCR beta cDNA. These clonotypes additionally ranked first within the CD3+CD56-NKG2C+ fraction of a few donors.

This sequence joins TRBV12-3 or TRBV12-4 and TRBJ2-1, with D uncertain. The specimen comprised CD8+ T cells sorted from PBMCs, sampled about 11 days after vaccination. This TCR came from a middle-aged man who received an inactivated influenza vaccine. The CDR3 bases are TGTGCCAGCAGTTTAGTTGGAGTCAATGAGCAGTTCTTC. Protein sequence: CASSLVGVNEQFF.